The rows below give T cell receptor beta chains drawn from one sample of a study of CD8 T cells in Susac syndrome. TCRdb ran MiXCR on the immunoSEQ multiplex PCR reads and lists one entry per CDR3 protein. The table lists about 250,000 distinct CDR3 sequences, about 94% of them singletons. The sequencing sample was made of CD4+ T cells from PBMCs. These receptors came from a human donor with multiple sclerosis. Each CDR3 is given with its conserved first and last residue. The D gene is left open where the match is weak. Clone size appears in some rows only: once, few, many, or a class for an expanded clone.

d_call | clone_size | j_call | v_call | cdr3_nt | cdr3_aa
NA | NA | TRBJ2-2 | TRBV6-1 | TGTGCCAGCAGGCCGCAGGGGGGTACCGGGGAGCTGTTTTTT | CASRPQGGTGELFF
NA | NA | TRBJ2-5 | TRBV6-1 | TGTGCCAGCAGTTGGCTCGTCGAAGAGACCCAGTACTTC | CASSWLVEETQYF
NA | once | TRBJ1-1 | TRBV5-6 | TGTGCCAGCAGCCCTAGGAGGGAGGGTGAAGCTTTCTTT | CASSPRREGEAFF
NA | NA | TRBJ1-1 | TRBV2 | TGTGCCAGCAGCTACAGGGTCGACATGAACACTGAAGCTTTCTTT | CASSYRVDMNTEAFF
NA | NA | TRBJ1-5 | TRBV7-9 | TGTGCCAGCAGTCCGACCGGGGTAGGCAATCAGCCCCAGCATTTT | CASSPTGVGNQPQHF
NA | few | TRBJ2-4 | TRBV11-2 | TGTGCCAGCAGCTCGGGCCCCAAAAACATTCAGTACTTC | CASSSGPKNIQYF
NA | NA | TRBJ1-4 | TRBV25-1 | TGTGCCAGCAGTACAGAGGCAACTAATGAAAAACTGTTTTTT | CASSTEATNEKLFF
TRBD1 | NA | TRBJ1-2 | TRBV4-1 | TGCGCCAGCAGCCGCCGGGACAGTCCACCCCATTTCTACACCTTC | CASSRRDSPPHFYTF
NA | NA | TRBJ1-4 | TRBV4-1 | TGCGCCAGCAGCCAAGTGGTCTGGGTAGAAAAACTGTTTTTT | CASSQVVWVEKLFF
NA | NA | TRBJ1-6 | TRBV20-1 | TGCAGTGCGAGAAGGGGAGTGGGCTCCTATAATTCACCCCTCCACTTT | CSARRGVGSYNSPLHF
TRBD1 | NA | TRBJ1-2 | TRBV6-6 | TGTGCCAGCAGTTATGGCAGGGGGAACTATGGCTACACCTTC | CASSYGRGNYGYTF
NA | NA | TRBJ1-2 | TRBV20-1 | TGCAGTGCTAGAGATGGGAGGGTTCTCTATGGCTACACCTTC | CSARDGRVLYGYTF
NA | few | TRBJ2-2 | TRBV19 | TGTGCCAGTAGTATAGCACAGTACACCGGGGAGCTGTTTTTT | CASSIAQYTGELFF
NA | NA | TRBJ1-2 | TRBV29-1 | TGCAGCTCTGGGGAAGGGGGGAACTATGGCTACACCTTC | CSSGEGGNYGYTF
NA | once | TRBJ2-1 | TRBV5-1 | TGCGCCAGCAGCTATCCACTAGCAACAGGGATCTCCTACAATGAGCAGTTCTTC | CASSYPLATGISYNEQFF
TRBD1 | NA | TRBJ2-3 | TRBV10-3 | TGTGCCACCATGGGACAGGGCGCAGATACGCAGTATTTT | CATMGQGADTQYF
NA | NA | TRBJ1-5 | TRBV20-1 | TGCAGTGCTAGAGACGTTGGGGTGGGTCAGCCCCAGCATTTT | CSARDVGVGQPQHF
NA | NA | TRBJ2-1 | TRBV7-9 | TGTGCCAGCAGCCCACTGGGGGGCGGGACCTACAATGAGCAGTTCTTC | CASSPLGGGTYNEQFF
TRBD2 | once | TRBJ2-1 | TRBV7-9 | TGTGCCAGCAGCCACCTAGCGGAATCCTACAATGAGCAGTTCTTC | CASSHLAESYNEQFF
TRBD1 | NA | TRBJ2-1 | TRBV24-1 | TGTGGGGGACAGGGATGCAATGAGCAGTTCTTC | CGGQGCNEQFF
TRBD1 | NA | TRBJ1-1 | TRBV9 | TGTGCCAGCAGCGGGGACAGGGGGAACACTGAAGCTTTCTTT | CASSGDRGNTEAFF
NA | NA | TRBJ1-3 | TRBV20-1 | TGCAGTGCTAGAGTCGTCAGGGTAGACTCTGGAAACACCATATATTTT | CSARVVRVDSGNTIYF
NA | NA | TRBJ1-5 | TRBV2 | TGTGCCAGCAGGACAGACAGCAATAGCAATCAGCCCCAGCATTTT | CASRTDSNSNQPQHF
NA | NA | TRBJ2-7 | TRBV6-1 | TGTGCCAGCAGTGAGTCTCAAACTCGGAGCTCCTACGAGCAGTACTTC | CASSESQTRSSYEQYF
TRBD2 | NA | TRBJ2-1 | TRBV5-1 | TGCGCCAGCAGCTGGGGACTAGAGCAGTTCTTC | CASSWGLEQFF
NA | NA | TRBJ1-2 | TRBV2 | TGTGCCAGCAGTGGGAACAGGGAAAATGGCTACACCTTC | CASSGNRENGYTF
TRBD1 | NA | TRBJ2-2 | TRBV29-1 | TGCAGCACTTCGGGAGGCCGGGACAGGGGGCGAACCGGGGAGCTGTTTTTT | CSTSGGRDRGRTGELFF
NA | NA | TRBJ2-1 | TRBV20-1 | TGCAGTGTACTGGGCGGAGAGCAGTTCTTC | CSVLGGEQFF
NA | NA | TRBJ1-1 | TRBV29-1 | TGCAGCGTTGAGAGGACAGCACCAAACACTGAAGCTTTCTTT | CSVERTAPNTEAFF
NA | NA | TRBJ1-6 | TRBV27 | TGTGCCAGCAGGGACGGGAATTCACCCCTCCACTTT | CASRDGNSPLHF
TRBD1 | NA | TRBJ1-4 | TRBV27 | TGTGCCAGCAGGCTAAACCGACAGGGGACGACTAATGAAAAACTGTTTTTT | CASRLNRQGTTNEKLFF
TRBD1 | NA | TRBJ1-1 | TRBV20-1 | TGCAGTGCTTTGGGACAGTCGAACACTGAAGCTTTCTTT | CSALGQSNTEAFF
NA | NA | TRBJ1-2 | TRBV20-1 | TGCAGTGCTAGTGTCCGGGGAGCTAACTATGGCTACACCTTC | CSASVRGANYGYTF
NA | NA | TRBJ1-5 | TRBV11-2 | TGTGCCAGCAGCTTGTATGCGGATCAGCCCCAGCATTTT | CASSLYADQPQHF
NA | NA | TRBJ1-2 | TRBV5-4 | TGTGCCAGCAGCTTGGACGAGTTCTTAGGGGGCTACACCTTC | CASSLDEFLGGYTF
TRBD1 | NA | TRBJ2-6 | TRBV27 | TGTGCCAGCAGCCTTCCGGGACAGGGTGATGGGGCCAACGTCCTGACTTTC | CASSLPGQGDGANVLTF
NA | NA | TRBJ2-1 | TRBV5-6 | TGTGCCAGCAGCTTGACTAGATACGTTGAGCAGTTCTTC | CASSLTRYVEQFF
TRBD1 | NA | TRBJ2-1 | TRBV29-1 | TGCAGCGTCGAAAACAGGGGGCTAGATGAGCAGTTCTTC | CSVENRGLDEQFF
NA | NA | TRBJ2-7 | TRBV11-2 | TGTGCCAGCAGCTTAGATCCGGGGGCTAGCTCCTACGAGCAGTACTTC | CASSLDPGASSYEQYF
TRBD1 | NA | TRBJ1-5 | TRBV15 | TGTGCCACCAGCAGACACCTCCGACAGGGACCTCAGCCCCAGCATTTT | CATSRHLRQGPQPQHF
NA | NA | TRBJ1-4 | TRBV10-1 | TGCGCCAGCAGTGTGGGGACCCATGAAAAACTGTTTTTT | CASSVGTHEKLFF
NA | NA | TRBJ2-3 | TRBV29-1 | TGCAGCGTTGAAGAAGGGGGGTCAGATACGCAGTATTTT | CSVEEGGSDTQYF
NA | NA | TRBJ1-5 | TRBV5-1 | TGCGCCAGCAGCCTGGACGGACATCAGCCCCAGCATTTT | CASSLDGHQPQHF
NA | NA | TRBJ1-6 | TRBV12-3/TRBV12-4 | TGTGCCAGCACGGTAAACCTGGATAATTCACCCCTCCACTTT | CASTVNLDNSPLHF
TRBD1 | NA | TRBJ1-1 | TRBV29-1 | TGCAGCGGCAACAGGGGGGCCGACACTGAAGCTTTCTTT | CSGNRGADTEAFF
NA | few | TRBJ2-7 | TRBV6-6 | TGTGCCAGCAGTCCCCGCAGGGACGAGCAGTACTTC | CASSPRRDEQYF
NA | once | TRBJ2-1 | TRBV6-1 | TGTGCCAGCAGGGATTTTGGACAGGAGGGGCAGTTCTTC | CASRDFGQEGQFF
NA | NA | TRBJ2-3 | TRBV2 | TGTGCCACCATGGTGGACATTCTATACACAGATACGCAGTATTTT | CATMVDILYTDTQYF
NA | NA | TRBJ1-1 | TRBV12-3/TRBV12-4 | TGTGCCAGCAGTTTAGTAGAAAGCAACTCTGAAGCTTTCTTT | CASSLVESNSEAFF